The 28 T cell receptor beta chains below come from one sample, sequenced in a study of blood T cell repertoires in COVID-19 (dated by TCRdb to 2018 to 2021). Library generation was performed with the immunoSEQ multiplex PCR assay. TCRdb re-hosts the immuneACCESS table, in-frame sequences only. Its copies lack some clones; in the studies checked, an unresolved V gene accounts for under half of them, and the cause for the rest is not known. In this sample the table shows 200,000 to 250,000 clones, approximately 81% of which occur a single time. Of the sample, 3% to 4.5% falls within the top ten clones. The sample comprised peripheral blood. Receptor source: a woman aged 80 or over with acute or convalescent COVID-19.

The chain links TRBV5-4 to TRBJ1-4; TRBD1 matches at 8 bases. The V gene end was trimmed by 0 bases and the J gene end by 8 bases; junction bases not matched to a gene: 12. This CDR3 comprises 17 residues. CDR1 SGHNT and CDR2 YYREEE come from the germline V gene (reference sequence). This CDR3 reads CASSLGGQAVAREKLFF. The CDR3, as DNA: TGTGCCAGCAGCTTGGGGGGACAGGCGGTTGCCCGGGAAAAACTGTTTTTT. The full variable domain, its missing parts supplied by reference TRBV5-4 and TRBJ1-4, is ETGVTQSPTHLIKTRGQQVTLRCSSQSGHNTVSWYQQALGQGPQFIFQYYREEENGRGNFPPRFSGLQFPNYSSELNVNALELDDSALYLCASSLGGQAVAREKLFFGSGTQLSVL.

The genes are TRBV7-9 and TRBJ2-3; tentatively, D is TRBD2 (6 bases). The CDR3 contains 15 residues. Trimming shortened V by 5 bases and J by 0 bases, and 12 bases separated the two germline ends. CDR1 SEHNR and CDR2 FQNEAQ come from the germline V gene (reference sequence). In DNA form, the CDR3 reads TGTGCCAGCAGCCGGGGAGGACCAAGCACAGATACGCAGTATTTT. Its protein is CASSRGGPSTDTQYF.

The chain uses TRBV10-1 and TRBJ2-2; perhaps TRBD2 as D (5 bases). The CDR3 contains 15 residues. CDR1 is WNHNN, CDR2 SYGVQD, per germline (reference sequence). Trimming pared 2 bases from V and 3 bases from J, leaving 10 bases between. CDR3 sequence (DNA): TGCGCCAGCAGTGAGGAAAAGCGGTACACCGGGGAGCTGTTTTTT. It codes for CASSEEKRYTGELFF.

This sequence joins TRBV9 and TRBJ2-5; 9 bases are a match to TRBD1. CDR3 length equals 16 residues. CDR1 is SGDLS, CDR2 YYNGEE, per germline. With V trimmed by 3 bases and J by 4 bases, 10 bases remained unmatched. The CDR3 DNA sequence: TGTGCCAGCAGCGCCGGGACAGGGACGATGACAGAGACCCAGTACTTC. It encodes CASSAGTGTMTETQYF.

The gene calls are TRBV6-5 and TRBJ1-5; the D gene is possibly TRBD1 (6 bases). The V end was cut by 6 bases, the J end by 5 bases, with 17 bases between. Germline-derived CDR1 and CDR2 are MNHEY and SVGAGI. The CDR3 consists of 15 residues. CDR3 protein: CASRISGVKDQPQHF. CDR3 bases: TGTGCCAGCAGGATCTCAGGGGTGAAGGATCAGCCCCAGCATTTT.

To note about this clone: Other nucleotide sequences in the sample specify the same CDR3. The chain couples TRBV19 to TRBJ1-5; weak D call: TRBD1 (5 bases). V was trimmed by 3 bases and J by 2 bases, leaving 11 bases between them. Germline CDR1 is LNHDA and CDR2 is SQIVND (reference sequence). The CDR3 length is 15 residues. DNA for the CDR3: TGTGCCAGTAGTATCGGGGGGGGTGGCAATCAGCCCCAGCATTTT. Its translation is CASSIGGGGNQPQHF.

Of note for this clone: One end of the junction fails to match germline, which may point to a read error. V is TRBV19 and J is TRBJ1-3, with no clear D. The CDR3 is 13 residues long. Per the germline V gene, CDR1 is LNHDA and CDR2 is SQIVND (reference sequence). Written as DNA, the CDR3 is TGTGCCAGTAGTTCGAGGTTTGGAGACACCATATATTTT. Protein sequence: CASSSRFGDTIYF. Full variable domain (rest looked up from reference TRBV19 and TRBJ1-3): DGGITQSPKYLFRKEGQNVTLSCEQNLNHDAMYWYRQDPGQGLRLIYYSQIVNDFQKGDIAEGYSVSREKKESFPLTVTSAQKNPTAFYLCASSSRFGDTIYFGEGSWLTVV.

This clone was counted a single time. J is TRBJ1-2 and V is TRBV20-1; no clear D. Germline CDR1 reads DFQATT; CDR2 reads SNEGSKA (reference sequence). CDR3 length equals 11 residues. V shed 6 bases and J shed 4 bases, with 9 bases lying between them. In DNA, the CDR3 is TGCAGTGCCCCAGAATTCTATGGCTACACCTTC. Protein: CSAPEFYGYTF.

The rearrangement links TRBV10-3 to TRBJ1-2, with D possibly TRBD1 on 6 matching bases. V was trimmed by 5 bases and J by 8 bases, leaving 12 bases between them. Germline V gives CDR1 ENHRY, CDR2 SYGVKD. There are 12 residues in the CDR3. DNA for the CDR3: TGTGCCATCAGTTCAACAGGGAGAGGCTACACCTTC. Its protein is CAISSTGRGYTF.

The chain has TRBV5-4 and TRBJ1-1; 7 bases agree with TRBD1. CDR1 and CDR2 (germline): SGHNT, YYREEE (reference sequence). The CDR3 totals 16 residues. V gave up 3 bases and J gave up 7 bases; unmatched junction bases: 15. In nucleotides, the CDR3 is TGTGCCAGCAGCTCGCGACAGGGTGCCTACCCTCGTGAAGCTTTCTTT. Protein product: CASSSRQGAYPREAFF.

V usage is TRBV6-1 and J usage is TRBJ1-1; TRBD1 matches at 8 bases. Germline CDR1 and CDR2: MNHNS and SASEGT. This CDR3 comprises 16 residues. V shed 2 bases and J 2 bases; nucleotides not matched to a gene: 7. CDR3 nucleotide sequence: TGTGCCAGCAGTGAACCGGGACAGGAGCCCAACACTGAAGCTTTCTTT. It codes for CASSEPGQEPNTEAFF.

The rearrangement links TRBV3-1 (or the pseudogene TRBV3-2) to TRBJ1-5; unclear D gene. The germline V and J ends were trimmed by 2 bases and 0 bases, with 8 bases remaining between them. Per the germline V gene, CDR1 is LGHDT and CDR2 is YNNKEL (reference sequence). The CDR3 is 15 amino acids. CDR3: CASSQPQISNQPQHF. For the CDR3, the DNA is TGTGCCAGCAGCCAACCACAGATTAGCAATCAGCCCCAGCATTTT.

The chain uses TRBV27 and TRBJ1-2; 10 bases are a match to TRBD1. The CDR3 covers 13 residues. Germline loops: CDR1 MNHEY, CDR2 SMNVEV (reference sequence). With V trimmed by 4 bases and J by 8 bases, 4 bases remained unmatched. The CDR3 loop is CASSYDRGQGYTF. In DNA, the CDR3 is TGTGCCAGCAGTTACGACAGGGGGCAGGGCTACACCTTC.

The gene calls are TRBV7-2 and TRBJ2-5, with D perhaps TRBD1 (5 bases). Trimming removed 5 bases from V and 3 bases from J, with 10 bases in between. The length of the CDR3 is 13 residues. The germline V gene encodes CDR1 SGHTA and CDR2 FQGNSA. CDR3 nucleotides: TGTGCCAGCAGCCAGACCAGGGAAGAGACCCAGTACTTC. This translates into CASSQTREETQYF.

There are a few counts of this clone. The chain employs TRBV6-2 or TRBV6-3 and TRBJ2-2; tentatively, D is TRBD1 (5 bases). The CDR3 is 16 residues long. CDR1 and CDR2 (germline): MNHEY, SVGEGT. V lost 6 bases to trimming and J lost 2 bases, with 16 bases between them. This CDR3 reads CASSPWTPTNTGELFF. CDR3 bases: TGTGCCAGCAGCCCTTGGACACCGACTAACACCGGGGAGCTGTTTTTT.

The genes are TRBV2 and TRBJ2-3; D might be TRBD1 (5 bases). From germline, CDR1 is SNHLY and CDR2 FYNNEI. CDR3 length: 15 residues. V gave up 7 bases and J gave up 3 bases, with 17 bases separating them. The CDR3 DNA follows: TGTGCCAGCACCCCAGACAGTCCCAGGACAGATACGCAGTATTTT. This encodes CASTPDSPRTDTQYF.

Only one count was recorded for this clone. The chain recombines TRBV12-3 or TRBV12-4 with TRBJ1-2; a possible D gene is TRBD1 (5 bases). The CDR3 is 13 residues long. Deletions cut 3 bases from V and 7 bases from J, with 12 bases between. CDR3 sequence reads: CASSFGAVPGYTF. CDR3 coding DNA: TGTGCCAGCAGTTTTGGGGCAGTCCCTGGCTACACCTTC.

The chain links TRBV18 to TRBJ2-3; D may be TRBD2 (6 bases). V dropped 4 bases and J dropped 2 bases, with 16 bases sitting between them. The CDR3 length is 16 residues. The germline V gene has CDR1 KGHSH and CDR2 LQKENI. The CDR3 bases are TGTGCCAGCTCACAGGAGGGTCCCGGGTCCACAGATACGCAGTATTTT. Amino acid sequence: CASSQEGPGSTDTQYF.

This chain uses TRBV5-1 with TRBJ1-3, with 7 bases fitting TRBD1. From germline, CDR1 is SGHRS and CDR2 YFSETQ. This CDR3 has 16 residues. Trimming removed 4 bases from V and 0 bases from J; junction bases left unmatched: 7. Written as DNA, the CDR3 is TGCGCCAGCAGCCGAACCGGGACAGACTCTGGAAACACCATATATTTT. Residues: CASSRTGTDSGNTIYF.

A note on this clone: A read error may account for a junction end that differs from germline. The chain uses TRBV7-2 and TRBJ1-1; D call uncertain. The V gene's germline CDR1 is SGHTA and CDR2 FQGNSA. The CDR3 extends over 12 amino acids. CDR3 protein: CASSYPNSEAFF. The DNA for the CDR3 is TGTGCCAGCAGCTACCCAAACAGTGAAGCTTTCTTT.

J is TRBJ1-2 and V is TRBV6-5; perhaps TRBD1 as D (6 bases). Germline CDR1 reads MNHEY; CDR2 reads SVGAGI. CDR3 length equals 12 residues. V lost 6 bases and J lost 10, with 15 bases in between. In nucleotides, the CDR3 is TGTGCCAGCAGGACCGGGACACTCGACTACACCTTC. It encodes CASRTGTLDYTF.

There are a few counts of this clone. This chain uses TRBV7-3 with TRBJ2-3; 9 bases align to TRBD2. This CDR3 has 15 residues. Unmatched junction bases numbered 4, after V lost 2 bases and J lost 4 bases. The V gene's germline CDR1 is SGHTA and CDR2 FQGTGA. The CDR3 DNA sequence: TGTGCCAGCAGCTTAGCGGGGGGGCGGCCAGATACGCAGTATTTT. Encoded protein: CASSLAGGRPDTQYF.

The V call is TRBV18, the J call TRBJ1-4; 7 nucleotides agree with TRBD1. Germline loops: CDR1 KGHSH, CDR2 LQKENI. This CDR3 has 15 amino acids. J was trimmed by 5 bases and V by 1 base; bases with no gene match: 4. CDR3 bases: TGTGCCAGCTCACCACAGGGGACAGCAAATGAAAAACTGTTTTTT. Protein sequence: CASSPQGTANEKLFF.

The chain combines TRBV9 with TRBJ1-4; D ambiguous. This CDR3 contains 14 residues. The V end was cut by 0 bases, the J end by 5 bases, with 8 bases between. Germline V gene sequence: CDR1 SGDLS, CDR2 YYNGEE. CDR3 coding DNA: TGTGCCAGCAGCGTAGGACGGAGAAATGAAAAACTGTTTTTT. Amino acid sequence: CASSVGRRNEKLFF.

Written as DNA, the CDR3 is TGTGCCAGCAGTTTAACTAGCGGGGGGCCTCGACAAAACATTCAGTACTTC. Its protein product is CASSLTSGGPRQNIQYF. The V and J genes are TRBV28 and TRBJ2-4; 12 bases are shared with TRBD2. V lost 2 bases to trimming and J lost 5 bases; unmatched junction nucleotides: 7. CDR1 and CDR2 (germline): MDHEN, SYDVKM. The CDR3 sequence is 17 residues long. The entire variable domain, with the rest obtained from reference TRBV28 and TRBJ2-4, is as follows: DVKVTQSSRYLVKRTGEKVFLECVQDMDHENMFWYRQDPGLGLRLIYFSYDVKMKEKGDIPEGYSVSREKKERFSLILESASTNQTSMYLCASSLTSGGPRQNIQYFGAGTRLSVL.

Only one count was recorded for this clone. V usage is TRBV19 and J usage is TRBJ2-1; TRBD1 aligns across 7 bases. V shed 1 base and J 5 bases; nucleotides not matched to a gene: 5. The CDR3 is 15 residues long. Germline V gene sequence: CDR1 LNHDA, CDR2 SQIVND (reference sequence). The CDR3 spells CASSIGQGRNNEQFF. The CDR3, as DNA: TGTGCCAGTAGTATAGGACAGGGCAGGAACAATGAGCAGTTCTTC. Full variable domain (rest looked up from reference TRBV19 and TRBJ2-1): DGGITQSPKYLFRKEGQNVTLSCEQNLNHDAMYWYRQDPGQGLRLIYYSQIVNDFQKGDIAEGYSVSREKKESFPLTVTSAQKNPTAFYLCASSIGQGRNNEQFFGPGTRLTVL.

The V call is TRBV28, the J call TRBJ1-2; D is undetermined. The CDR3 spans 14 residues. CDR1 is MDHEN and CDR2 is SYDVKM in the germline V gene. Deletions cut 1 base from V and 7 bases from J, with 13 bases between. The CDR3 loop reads CASSLSSRVGGYTF. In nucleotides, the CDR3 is TGTGCCAGCAGTTTATCAAGCCGGGTAGGTGGCTACACCTTC.

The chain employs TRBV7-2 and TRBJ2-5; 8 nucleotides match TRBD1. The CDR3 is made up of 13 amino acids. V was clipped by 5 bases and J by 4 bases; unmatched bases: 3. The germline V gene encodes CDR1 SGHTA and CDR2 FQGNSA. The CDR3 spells CASSPGQGETQYF. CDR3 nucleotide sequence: TGTGCCAGCAGCCCAGGACAGGGAGAGACCCAGTACTTC.